These 2 T cell receptor beta chains originate from one sample sequenced in a study of graft-versus-host responses after intestinal transplantation. Here immunoSEQ multiplex PCR was the method, and the copy in TCRdb shows in-frame clones only, minus some. The table has about 29,000 clones, approximately 80% seen once; the top ten hold under 3.5%. Processing was applied to graft tissue in order to liberate intraepithelial and lamina propria lymphocytes. The sequencing used ileum tissue, collected 98 days after intestinal transplantation. These receptors were taken from a human patient who received an intestinal transplant, so some T cells may come from the graft donor.

The CDR3 protein is CASSLHAGTGDYEQYF. CDR3 in DNA: TGTGCCAGCAGCCTACACGCCGGGACAGGGGACTACGAGCAGTACTTC. This chain joins TRBV11-3 and TRBJ2-7; 10 bases line up with TRBD1. This CDR3 has 16 amino acids. Germline-derived CDR1 and CDR2 are SGHNT and YENEEA. The V gene end was trimmed by 5 bases and the J gene end by 3 bases; junction bases not matched to a gene: 10. The full variable domain, in which reference TRBV11-3 and TRBJ2-7 provide the parts outside the CDR3, is EAGVVQSPRYKIIEKKQPVAFWCNPISGHNTLYWYLQNLGQGPELLIRYENEEAVDDSQLPKDRFSAERLKGVDSTLKIQPAELGDSAVYLCASSLHAGTGDYEQYFGPGTRLTVT.

A single count supports this clone. V and J are TRBV4-1 and TRBJ2-4, with D perhaps matching TRBD2 (7 bases). Per the germline V gene, CDR1 is MGHRA and CDR2 is YSYEKL. The CDR3 consists of 14 residues. V shed 3 bases and J shed 8 bases, with 14 bases lying between them. CDR3 bases: TGCGCCAGCAGCCAGAGGGAGGGGGAGGACATTCAGTACTTC. It yields the protein CASSQREGEDIQYF.